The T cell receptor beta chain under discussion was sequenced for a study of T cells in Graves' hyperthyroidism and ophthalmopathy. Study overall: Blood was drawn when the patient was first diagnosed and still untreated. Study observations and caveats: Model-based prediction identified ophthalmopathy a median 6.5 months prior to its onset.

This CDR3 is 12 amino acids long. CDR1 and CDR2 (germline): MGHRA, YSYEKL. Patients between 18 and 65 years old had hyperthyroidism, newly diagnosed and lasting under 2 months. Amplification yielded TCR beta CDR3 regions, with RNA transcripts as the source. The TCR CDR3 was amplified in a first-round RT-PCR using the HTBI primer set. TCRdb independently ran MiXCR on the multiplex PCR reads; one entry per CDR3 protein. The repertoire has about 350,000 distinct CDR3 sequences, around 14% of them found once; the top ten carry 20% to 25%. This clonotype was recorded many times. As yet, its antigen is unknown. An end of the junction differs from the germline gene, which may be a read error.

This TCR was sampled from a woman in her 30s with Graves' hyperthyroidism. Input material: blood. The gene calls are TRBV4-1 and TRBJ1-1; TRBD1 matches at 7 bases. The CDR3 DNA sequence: TGTGCCAGCAGCCAGGGGGGCGCTGAAGCTTTCTTT. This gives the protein CASSQGGAEAFF.